This T cell receptor beta chain was retrieved from a study of blood T cell repertoires in COVID-19. Produced via immunoSEQ multiplex PCR; TCRdb's table is partial and in-frame only. Of fewer than 250,000 clones in the sample, 92% were seen once. The CDR3 is made up of 15 amino acids. V was trimmed by 4 bases and J by 5 bases, leaving 17 bases between them. Looked up from germline, CDR1 is LGHDT and CDR2 is YNNKEL (reference sequence). Sequencing used peripheral blood. The V call is TRBV3-1 (or the pseudogene TRBV3-2), the J call TRBJ1-1; D is undetermined. This receptor was identified in a man aged 55 to 70 with COVID-19, enrolled during active disease. The CDR3 nucleotides read TGTGCCAGCAGCCCCATCCTTACGGGGTTTACTGAAGCTTTCTTT. As protein: CASSPILTGFTEAFF.